Listed below are T cell receptor beta chains from one sample, sequenced in a study of T cell responses to AZD1222 COVID-19 vaccine. The assay was immunoSEQ multiplex PCR, and TCRdb's table has in-frame clones only and misses some. This sample has around 120,000 clones, with roughly nine tenths found just once. The sequences come from peripheral blood, collected on day 0 of AZD1222 vaccination. These receptors originate from an adult in good health. The CDR3 runs from the conserved cysteine through the conserved F or W. The D gene is left open where the match is weak. Not every row has a clone size; where given, it reads once, few, many or a size class.

j_call: TRBJ1-3; d_call: .; v_call: TRBV4-2; clone_size: few; cdr3_nt: TGTGCCAGCAGCCAAGAACGGATCTCTGGAAACACCATATATTTT; cdr3_aa: CASSQERISGNTIYF
j_call: TRBJ2-1; d_call: TRBD2; v_call: TRBV19; clone_size: .; cdr3_nt: TGTGCCAGTAGTATCTTAGGGACTAGCGTTGAGCAGTTCTTC; cdr3_aa: CASSILGTSVEQFF
j_call: TRBJ1-2; d_call: .; v_call: TRBV12-5; clone_size: .; cdr3_nt: TGTGCTAGTGGTTTGACAGGTCCGAGAGGCTACACCTTC; cdr3_aa: CASGLTGPRGYTF
j_call: TRBJ2-7; d_call: .; v_call: TRBV29-1; clone_size: .; cdr3_nt: TGCAGCGTTGGACCGGGACCCTACGAGCAGTACTTC; cdr3_aa: CSVGPGPYEQYF
j_call: TRBJ1-4; d_call: .; v_call: TRBV15; clone_size: .; cdr3_nt: TGTGCCATCGGACAGTCTGCAACTAATGAAAAACTGTTTTTT; cdr3_aa: CAIGQSATNEKLFF
j_call: TRBJ2-1; d_call: TRBD2; v_call: TRBV5-1; clone_size: .; cdr3_nt: TGCGCCAGCAGTGGGATCGGGACTAGCGGGAGAGGGTCCTACAATGAGCAGTTCTTC; cdr3_aa: CASSGIGTSGRGSYNEQFF
j_call: TRBJ1-6; d_call: .; v_call: TRBV21-1; clone_size: few; cdr3_nt: TGTGCCAGCAGCCTCCGGGACACTAGCTCCTATAATTCACCCCTCCACTTT; cdr3_aa: CASSLRDTSSYNSPLHF
j_call: TRBJ2-7; d_call: .; v_call: TRBV7-8; clone_size: .; cdr3_nt: TGTGCCAGCAGCTTCTATTCTGGGGGCGGCTACGAGCAGTACTTC; cdr3_aa: CASSFYSGGGYEQYF
j_call: TRBJ2-2; d_call: .; v_call: TRBV6-5; clone_size: .; cdr3_nt: TGTGCCAGCAGGGGGAACACCGGGGAGCTGTTTTTT; cdr3_aa: CASRGNTGELFF
j_call: TRBJ1-5; d_call: TRBD1; v_call: TRBV10-3; clone_size: .; cdr3_nt: TGTGCCATCAGTGAGGAGGACAGGAGCAATCAGCCCCAGCATTTT; cdr3_aa: CAISEEDRSNQPQHF
j_call: TRBJ1-2; d_call: .; v_call: TRBV6-5; clone_size: .; cdr3_nt: TGTGCCAGCAAAAGGGCAGAGTTTAACTATGGCTACACCTTC; cdr3_aa: CASKRAEFNYGYTF
j_call: TRBJ2-7; d_call: TRBD1; v_call: TRBV11-1; clone_size: .; cdr3_nt: TGTGCCAGCAGCGTTACAGGGGGCCTCTCCTACGAGCAGTACTTC; cdr3_aa: CASSVTGGLSYEQYF
j_call: TRBJ2-7; d_call: .; v_call: TRBV7-2; clone_size: .; cdr3_nt: TGTGCCAGCAGCGCGTCCCGGGACACCCTCTACGAGCAGTACTTC; cdr3_aa: CASSASRDTLYEQYF
j_call: TRBJ2-1; d_call: TRBD2; v_call: TRBV11-3; clone_size: .; cdr3_nt: TGTGCCAGCAGCTTGAGGGGTAGCGGGGGGCGGAATGAGCAGTTCTTC; cdr3_aa: CASSLRGSGGRNEQFF
j_call: TRBJ1-2; d_call: .; v_call: TRBV9; clone_size: .; cdr3_nt: TGTGCCAGCAGCGCGAGGGGCTACACCTTC; cdr3_aa: CASSARGYTF
j_call: TRBJ2-3; d_call: .; v_call: TRBV24-1; clone_size: .; cdr3_nt: TGTGCCACCGCTGCGGGGCCTGGGAACACAGATACGCAGTATTTT; cdr3_aa: CATAAGPGNTDTQYF
j_call: TRBJ2-1; d_call: TRBD1; v_call: TRBV19; clone_size: .; cdr3_nt: TGTGCCAGTAGTATCTTATCGTCCTTTGGTCAGGGGGCTTACAATGAGCAGTTCTTC; cdr3_aa: CASSILSSFGQGAYNEQFF
j_call: TRBJ1-3; d_call: .; v_call: TRBV4-2; clone_size: .; cdr3_nt: TGTGCCAGCAGCCAAGGGGGATTAGCCTCTGGAAACACCATATATTTT; cdr3_aa: CASSQGGLASGNTIYF
j_call: TRBJ2-2; d_call: .; v_call: TRBV4-1; clone_size: .; cdr3_nt: TGCGCCAGCAGCCATATCGGGGGGCTGGGGGAGCTGTTTTTT; cdr3_aa: CASSHIGGLGELFF
j_call: TRBJ1-1; d_call: .; v_call: TRBV12-3/TRBV12-4; clone_size: once; cdr3_nt: TGTGCCAGCAGTTTAGCGAGGGGTGCTTTCTTT; cdr3_aa: CASSLARGAFF
j_call: TRBJ1-6; d_call: .; v_call: TRBV19; clone_size: .; cdr3_nt: TGTGCCAGTAGTATAGGTTTTGGCTTCCCGGTCCTCCACTTT; cdr3_aa: CASSIGFGFPVLHF
j_call: TRBJ1-1; d_call: .; v_call: TRBV7-8; clone_size: .; cdr3_nt: TGTGCCAGCAGCTTAGAGGTCACTTTAGAAGCTTTCTTT; cdr3_aa: CASSLEVTLEAFF
j_call: TRBJ2-3; d_call: .; v_call: TRBV12-5; clone_size: once; cdr3_nt: TGTGCTAGTGGTTTGTCAGGGGCGTTCCCGGCAGATACGCAGTATTTT; cdr3_aa: CASGLSGAFPADTQYF
j_call: TRBJ2-4; d_call: .; v_call: TRBV19; clone_size: .; cdr3_nt: TGTGCCAGTAGTGATTACGGGGGGCTAGCCAAAAACATTCAGTACTTC; cdr3_aa: CASSDYGGLAKNIQYF
j_call: TRBJ2-7; d_call: .; v_call: TRBV2; clone_size: .; cdr3_nt: TGTGCCAGCCGGAAAAGCTCCTACGAGCAGTACTTC; cdr3_aa: CASRKSSYEQYF
j_call: TRBJ2-7; d_call: TRBD1; v_call: TRBV25-1; clone_size: .; cdr3_nt: TGTGCCAGCAACCTCCCGGGACAGGTTGCCTACGAGCAGTACTTC; cdr3_aa: CASNLPGQVAYEQYF
j_call: TRBJ1-1; d_call: TRBD1; v_call: TRBV9; clone_size: once; cdr3_nt: TGTGCCAGCAGCGTAGGACAGGGTTACACTGAAGCTTTCTTT; cdr3_aa: CASSVGQGYTEAFF
j_call: TRBJ1-4; d_call: .; v_call: TRBV28; clone_size: .; cdr3_nt: TGTGCCAGCATGGTTGGCTTCTCCGGAGAAAAACTGTTTTTT; cdr3_aa: CASMVGFSGEKLFF
j_call: TRBJ2-1; d_call: .; v_call: TRBV6-5; clone_size: .; cdr3_nt: TGTGCCAGCAGCCGCGTGGGGGTAGGGCAGTTCTTC; cdr3_aa: CASSRVGVGQFF
j_call: TRBJ1-4; d_call: .; v_call: TRBV7-2; clone_size: .; cdr3_nt: TGTGCCAGCAGCTTAGCCCCAAATGAAAAACTGTTTTTT; cdr3_aa: CASSLAPNEKLFF
j_call: TRBJ2-1; d_call: TRBD2; v_call: TRBV5-6; clone_size: few; cdr3_nt: TGTGCCAGCAGCCTACTAGGACTAGCGGGTGCTGCCTACAATGAGCAGTTCTTC; cdr3_aa: CASSLLGLAGAAYNEQFF
j_call: TRBJ2-7; d_call: TRBD2; v_call: TRBV2; clone_size: .; cdr3_nt: TGTGCCAGCAGACCAAGCGGGGGCACACGCGAGCAGTACTTC; cdr3_aa: CASRPSGGTREQYF
j_call: TRBJ1-1; d_call: .; v_call: TRBV29-1; clone_size: .; cdr3_nt: TGCAGCGTCTCGGCAGGGTGGGGAATGGAAACTGAAGCTTTCTTT; cdr3_aa: CSVSAGWGMETEAFF